The rows below give T cell receptor beta chains drawn from one sample of a study of T cells in tuberculosis. Assay: immunoSEQ multiplex PCR; the TCRdb copy retains only in-frame clones and omits some. The data hold roughly 34,000 clones, with over 95% observed a single time. Sequencing input: PBMCs. These receptors originate from a donor aged 10 to 29 with latent tuberculosis or without tuberculosis infection. CDR3s include the opening cysteine and the closing phenylalanine or tryptophan. D genes are given only for firm matches. The size of a clone is reported for some rows only, either as once, few or many, or as a class for expanded clones.

D gene | clone size | J gene | V gene | CDR3 protein | CDR3 DNA
NA | once | TRBJ1-1 | TRBV5-6 | CASSLGLTNTEAFF | TGTGCCAGCAGCTTGGGACTCACGAACACTGAAGCTTTCTTT
TRBD2 | NA | TRBJ2-1 | TRBV27 | CASSPGLAPYNEQFF | TGTGCCAGCAGTCCTGGACTAGCGCCTTACAATGAGCAGTTCTTC
NA | NA | TRBJ1-5 | TRBV7-8 | CASSSGGPQHF | TGTGCCAGCAGCTCCGGAGGGCCCCAGCATTTT
NA | NA | TRBJ2-5 | TRBV4-1 | CASSQGGEGPGETQYF | TGCGCCAGCAGCCAGGGGGGTGAGGGGCCCGGAGAGACCCAGTACTTC
TRBD1 | NA | TRBJ2-7 | TRBV19 | CASSISGTGNRQYF | TGTGCCAGTAGTATAAGTGGGACAGGGAATCGGCAGTACTTC
NA | NA | TRBJ1-2 | TRBV27 | CASSPLPGARSYTF | TGTGCCAGCAGCCCCCTCCCTGGGGCGCGAAGCTACACCTTC
TRBD1 | NA | TRBJ1-2 | TRBV6-1 | CASRGQGAGHGYTF | TGTGCCAGCAGGGGACAGGGGGCGGGGCATGGCTACACCTTC
NA | once | TRBJ2-3 | TRBV5-4 | CASKRTASTDTQYF | TGTGCCAGCAAGAGGACAGCTAGCACAGATACGCAGTATTTT
NA | NA | TRBJ2-3 | TRBV5-4 | CASSLSSSPTDTQYF | TGTGCCAGCAGCTTGTCGAGTTCCCCTACAGATACGCAGTATTTT
NA | NA | TRBJ1-2 | TRBV14 | CASSQGRGIGYTF | TGTGCCAGCAGCCAAGGAAGAGGGATCGGCTACACCTTC
NA | NA | TRBJ1-1 | TRBV18 | CASSTPDSRAEAFF | TGTGCCAGCTCAACCCCCGACAGCCGGGCTGAAGCTTTCTTT
NA | NA | TRBJ2-7 | TRBV9 | CASSVDSGRLGYEQYF | TGTGCCAGCAGCGTAGATTCAGGGCGCCTTGGTTACGAGCAGTACTTC
TRBD1 | NA | TRBJ1-1 | TRBV10-2 | CASRYTGQEAFF | TGCGCCAGCAGGTACACGGGACAGGAAGCTTTCTTT
NA | NA | TRBJ2-5 | TRBV2 | CASRSGGGSGTQYF | TGTGCCAGCAGGTCGGGGGGCGGATCGGGGACCCAGTACTTC
TRBD1 | once | TRBJ1-2 | TRBV14 | CASSPVDRGAEGYTF | TGTGCCAGCAGCCCAGTGGACAGGGGGGCTGAAGGCTACACCTTC